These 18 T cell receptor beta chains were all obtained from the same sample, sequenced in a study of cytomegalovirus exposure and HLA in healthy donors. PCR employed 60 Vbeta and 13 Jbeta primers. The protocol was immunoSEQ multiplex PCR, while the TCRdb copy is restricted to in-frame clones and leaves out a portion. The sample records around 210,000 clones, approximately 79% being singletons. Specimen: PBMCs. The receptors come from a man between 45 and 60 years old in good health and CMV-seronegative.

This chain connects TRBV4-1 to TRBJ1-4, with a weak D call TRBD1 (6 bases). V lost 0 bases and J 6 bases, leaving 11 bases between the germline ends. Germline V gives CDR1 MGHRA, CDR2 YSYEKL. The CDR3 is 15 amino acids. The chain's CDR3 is CASSQDNRVDEKLFF. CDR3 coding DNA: TGCGCCAGCAGCCAAGATAACAGGGTTGATGAAAAACTGTTTTTT.

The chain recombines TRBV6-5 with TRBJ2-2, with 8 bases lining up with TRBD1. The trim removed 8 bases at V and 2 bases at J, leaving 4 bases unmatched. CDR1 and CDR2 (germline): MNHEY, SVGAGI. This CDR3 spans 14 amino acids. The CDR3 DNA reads TGTGCCAGCCGCGACAGGGGAAACACCGGGGAGCTGTTTTTT. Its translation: CASRDRGNTGELFF.

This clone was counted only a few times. The CDR3 loop is CASSHRDGGFMAEAFF. Written as DNA, the CDR3 is TGTGCCAGCAGCCACCGGGACGGGGGGTTTATGGCTGAAGCTTTCTTT. This chain links TRBV5-4 with TRBJ1-1; tentatively, D is TRBD1 (5 bases). CDR1 is SGHNT, CDR2 YYREEE, per germline (reference sequence). V was trimmed by 4 bases and J by 6 bases, leaving 22 bases between them. CDR3 length equals 16 residues.

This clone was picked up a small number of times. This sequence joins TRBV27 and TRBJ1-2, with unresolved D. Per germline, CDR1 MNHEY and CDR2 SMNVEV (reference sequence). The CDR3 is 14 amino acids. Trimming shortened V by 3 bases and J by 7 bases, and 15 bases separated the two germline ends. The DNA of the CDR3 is TGTGCCAGCAGTTTTAAGGTTGGAGGAAGTGGCTACACCTTC. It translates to CASSFKVGGSGYTF.

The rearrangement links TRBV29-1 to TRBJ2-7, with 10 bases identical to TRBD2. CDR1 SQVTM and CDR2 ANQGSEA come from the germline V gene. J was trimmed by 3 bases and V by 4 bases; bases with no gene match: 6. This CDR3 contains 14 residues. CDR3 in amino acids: CSVVLTSGNYEQYF. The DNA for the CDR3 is TGCAGCGTTGTACTCACTAGCGGGAACTACGAGCAGTACTTC.

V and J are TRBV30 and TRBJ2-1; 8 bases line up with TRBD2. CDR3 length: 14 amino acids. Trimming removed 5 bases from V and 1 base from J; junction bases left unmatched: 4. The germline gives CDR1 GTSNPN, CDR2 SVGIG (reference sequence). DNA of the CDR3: TGTGCCTGGCAAACTAGCGGATCCTACAATGAGCAGTTCTTC. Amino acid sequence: CAWQTSGSYNEQFF.

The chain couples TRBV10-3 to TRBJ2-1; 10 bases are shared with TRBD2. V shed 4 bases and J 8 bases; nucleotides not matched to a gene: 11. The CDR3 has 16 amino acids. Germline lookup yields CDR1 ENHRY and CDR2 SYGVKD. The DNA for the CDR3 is TGTGCCATCAGTGTAGAGGGACTAGCGATGGGGGATGAGCAGTTCTTC. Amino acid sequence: CAISVEGLAMGDEQFF.

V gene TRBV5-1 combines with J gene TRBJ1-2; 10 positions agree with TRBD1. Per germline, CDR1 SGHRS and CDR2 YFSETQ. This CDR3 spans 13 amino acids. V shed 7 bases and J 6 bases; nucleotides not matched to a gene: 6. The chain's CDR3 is CASDPGQGNGYTF. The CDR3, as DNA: TGCGCCAGCGATCCGGGACAGGGGAATGGCTACACCTTC.

The CDR3 loop reads CASSESGGSYGYTF. The CDR3 DNA reads TGTGCCAGCAGTGAATCGGGGGGGAGCTATGGCTACACCTTC. The chain couples TRBV6-1 to TRBJ1-2; TRBD1 is a possible D gene (5 bases). CDR1 MNHNS and CDR2 SASEGT come from the germline V gene. This CDR3 has 14 residues. Trimming took 2 bases from V and 4 from J, leaving 11 bases between them.

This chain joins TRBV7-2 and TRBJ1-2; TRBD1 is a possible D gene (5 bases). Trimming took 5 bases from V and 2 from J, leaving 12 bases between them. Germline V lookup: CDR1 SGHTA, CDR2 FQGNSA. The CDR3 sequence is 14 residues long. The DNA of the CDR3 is TGTGCCAGCAGCAGGGCAGGGAACAACTATGGCTACACCTTC. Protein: CASSRAGNNYGYTF.

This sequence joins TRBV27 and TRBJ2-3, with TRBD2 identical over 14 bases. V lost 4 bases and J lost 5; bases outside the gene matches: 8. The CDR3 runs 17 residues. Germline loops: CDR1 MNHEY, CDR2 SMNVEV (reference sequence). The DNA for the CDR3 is TGTGCCAGCAGTTCCCGGACGGGACTAGCGGGGGTAGATACGCAGTATTTT. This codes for CASSSRTGLAGVDTQYF.

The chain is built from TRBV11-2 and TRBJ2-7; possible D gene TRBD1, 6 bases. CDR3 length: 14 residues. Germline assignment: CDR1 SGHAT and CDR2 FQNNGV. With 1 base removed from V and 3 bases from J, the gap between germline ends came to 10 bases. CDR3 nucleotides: TGTGCCAGCAGCTTAGCGGGGACAAACTACGAGCAGTACTTC. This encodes CASSLAGTNYEQYF.

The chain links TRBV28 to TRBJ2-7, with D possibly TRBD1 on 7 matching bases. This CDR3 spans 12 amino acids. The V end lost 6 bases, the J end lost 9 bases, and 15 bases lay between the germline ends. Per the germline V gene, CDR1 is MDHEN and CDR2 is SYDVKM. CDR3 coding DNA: TGTGCCAGCAGGGCAGGGGGGTCTTGGCAGTACTTC. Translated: CASRAGGSWQYF. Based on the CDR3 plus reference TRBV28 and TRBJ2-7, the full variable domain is DVKVTQSSRYLVKRTGEKVFLECVQDMDHENMFWYRQDPGLGLRLIYFSYDVKMKEKGDIPEGYSVSREKKERFSLILESASTNQTSMYLCASRAGGSWQYFGPGTRLTVT.

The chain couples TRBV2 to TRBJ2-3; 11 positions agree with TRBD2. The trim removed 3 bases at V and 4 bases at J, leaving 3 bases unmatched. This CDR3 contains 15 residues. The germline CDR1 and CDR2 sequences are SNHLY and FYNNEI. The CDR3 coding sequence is TGTGCCAGCAGTGATAAACTAGCGGGAGCAGATACGCAGTATTTT. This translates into CASSDKLAGADTQYF.

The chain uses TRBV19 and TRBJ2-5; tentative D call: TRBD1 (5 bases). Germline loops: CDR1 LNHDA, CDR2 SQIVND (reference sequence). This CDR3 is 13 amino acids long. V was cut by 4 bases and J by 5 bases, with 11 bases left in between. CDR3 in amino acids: CASSSTGAETQYF. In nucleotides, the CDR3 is TGTGCCAGTAGTAGTACAGGAGCGGAGACCCAGTACTTC.

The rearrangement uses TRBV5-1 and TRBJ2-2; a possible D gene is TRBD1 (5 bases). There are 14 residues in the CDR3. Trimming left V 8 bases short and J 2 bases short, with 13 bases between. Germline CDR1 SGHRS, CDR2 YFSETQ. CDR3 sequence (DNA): TGCGCCAGTTCGACAGACGGCAACACCGGGGAGCTGTTTTTT. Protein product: CASSTDGNTGELFF. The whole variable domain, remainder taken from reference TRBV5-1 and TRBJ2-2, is KAGVTQTPRYLIKTRGQQVTLSCSPISGHRSVSWYQQTPGQGLQFLFEYFSETQRNKGNFPGRFSGRQFSNSRSEMNVSTLELGDSALYLCASSTDGNTGELFFGEGSRLTVL.

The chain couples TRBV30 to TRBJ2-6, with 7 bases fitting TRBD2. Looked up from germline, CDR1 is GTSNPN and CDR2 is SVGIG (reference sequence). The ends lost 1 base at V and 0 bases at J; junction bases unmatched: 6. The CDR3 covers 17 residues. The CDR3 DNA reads TGTGCCTGGAGTGAGACTAGCAGCCGCTCTGGGGCCAACGTCCTGACTTTC. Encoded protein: CAWSETSSRSGANVLTF.

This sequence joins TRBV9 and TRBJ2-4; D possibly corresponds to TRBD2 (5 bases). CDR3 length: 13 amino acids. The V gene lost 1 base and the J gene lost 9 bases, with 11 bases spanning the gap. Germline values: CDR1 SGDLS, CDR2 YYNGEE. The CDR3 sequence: CASSVQSEGIQYF. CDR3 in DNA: TGTGCCAGCAGCGTACAGAGCGAGGGCATTCAGTACTTC.